Below are 3 T cell receptor beta chains sequenced from a single sample in a study of shared clonotypes between healthy human individuals. Clones were read by immunoSEQ multiplex PCR, and TCRdb kept only the in-frame ones, dropping some. The table shows millions of clones, with approximately 95% occurring only once. The sequenced material came from naive CD4+ T cells from PBMCs. Subset reported: CD45RA+ positively selected. Receptors were obtained from a man younger than 30 in good health. Some clones in this sample may be carry-over from other donors' samples.

This sequence joins TRBV28 and TRBJ2-1, with TRBD2 matching over 7 bases. From germline, CDR1 is MDHEN and CDR2 SYDVKM. CDR3 size: 16 residues. Trimming cost V 4 bases and J 4 bases; bases outside gene matches: 10. CDR3 in DNA: TGTGCCAGCAGTTCGGACCCTAGCGGAGCTTACAATGAGCAGTTCTTC. This translates into CASSSDPSGAYNEQFF.

The J gene is TRBJ1-2, the V gene TRBV11-2, with D tentatively TRBD1 (6 bases). Germline lookup yields CDR1 SGHAT and CDR2 FQNNGV. Trimming removed 4 bases at V and 9 bases at J, with 24 bases between. This CDR3 has 16 residues. The CDR3 protein is CASSSVVYRVGRSYTF. Written as DNA, the CDR3 is TGTGCCAGCAGCTCCGTCGTTTACAGGGTAGGAAGGAGCTACACCTTC.

The J gene is TRBJ1-5, the V gene TRBV5-8; 9 nucleotides line up with TRBD1. This CDR3 is built from 17 residues. J gave up 5 bases and V 5 bases, and 14 bases lay outside the gene matches. Germline CDR1 is SGHTS and CDR2 is YDEGEE. CDR3 residues: CASRLTLGQGQYQPQHF. The CDR3 DNA reads TGTGCCAGCAGGTTGACCTTGGGACAGGGCCAGTATCAGCCCCAGCATTTT.